The rows below give T cell receptor beta chains drawn from one sample of a study of shared T cell receptors in the human thymus. The repertoire was sequenced with immunoSEQ multiplex PCR; TCRdb's copy has only in-frame clones and lacks some. The data contain roughly 500,000 clones, about 84% of them singletons. The same data also contributed to another study, on human thymus T cells.

Sequencing was performed on thymocytes. Receptor source: a boy under two years old with a congenital heart defect. The CDR3 runs from the conserved cysteine through the conserved F or W. D genes are given only for firm matches. Rows give clone size only sometimes, using once, few, many, or a class for an expanded clone.

cdr3_length	v_call	j_call	clone_size	d_call	cdr3_aa	cdr3_nt
18	TRBV19	TRBJ2-1	.	TRBD2	CASSPDGASGSPYNEQFF	TGTGCCAGTAGCCCTGACGGTGCGAGCGGGAGTCCCTACAATGAGCAGTTCTTC
20	TRBV15	TRBJ2-3	.	TRBD2	CATSRDPGLVSDSNTDTQYF	TGTGCCACCAGCAGAGACCCGGGACTAGTATCCGACTCGAACACAGATACGCAGTATTTT
18	TRBV25-1	TRBJ2-4	.	.	CASSPPEGRGQAKNIQYF	TGTGCCAGCAGTCCCCCCGAGGGAAGGGGACAAGCCAAAAACATTCAGTACTTC
13	TRBV5-6	TRBJ2-7	few	TRBD1	CASSSDRGGEQYF	TGTGCCAGCAGCTCGGACAGGGGAGGCGAGCAGTACTTC
13	TRBV27	TRBJ2-7	.	TRBD1	CASTPRGDREQYF	TGTGCCAGCACCCCTAGGGGGGACAGGGAGCAGTACTTC
15	TRBV6-5	TRBJ2-7	once	TRBD1	CASSVPGTGQYEQYF	TGTGCCAGCAGTGTCCCCGGGACAGGGCAATACGAGCAGTACTTC
15	TRBV5-6	TRBJ2-7	.	.	CASSPTWGVGYEQYF	TGTGCCAGCAGCCCGACGTGGGGGGTGGGATACGAGCAGTACTTC
16	TRBV11-1	TRBJ1-1	.	TRBD1	CASSPQGGGINTEAFF	TGTGCCAGCAGCCCACAGGGGGGCGGTATTAACACTGAAGCTTTCTTT
14	TRBV27	TRBJ1-3	.	TRBD1	CASKSGGAGNTIYF	TGTGCCAGCAAATCAGGGGGCGCCGGAAACACCATATATTTT
18	TRBV15	TRBJ2-2	.	TRBD2	CATSREPSSGPNTGELFF	TGTGCCACCAGCAGAGAGCCCAGTAGCGGGCCCAACACCGGGGAGCTGTTTTTT
17	TRBV27	TRBJ1-4	.	TRBD1	CASSSLHRRDRGSKLFF	TGTGCCAGCAGTTCCCTTCACCGCCGGGACAGGGGTTCAAAACTGTTTTTT
20	TRBV2	TRBJ2-7	few	TRBD2	CASSDSGTSGSSRCSYEQYF	TGTGCCAGCAGTGACTCGGGTACTAGCGGGAGCTCCCGCTGCTCCTACGAGCAGTACTTC
13	TRBV12-5	TRBJ2-3	.	TRBD2	CASGLVRGETQYF	TGTGCTAGTGGTTTGGTACGGGGGGAAACGCAGTATTTT
15	TRBV2	TRBJ1-5	.	TRBD1	CASRVGQGSNQPQHF	TGTGCCAGCAGAGTGGGACAGGGGAGCAATCAGCCCCAGCATTTT
20	TRBV4-2	TRBJ2-1	.	TRBD1	CASSQVMDRAGGFSYNEQFF	TGTGCCAGCAGCCAAGTAATGGACAGGGCAGGGGGTTTCTCCTACAATGAGCAGTTCTTC
16	TRBV6-1	TRBJ2-7	.	TRBD1	CASSDRGRSFAYEQYF	TGTGCCAGCAGTGACAGGGGGCGAAGCTTCGCCTACGAGCAGTACTTC
15	TRBV6-5	TRBJ2-7	.	TRBD1	CASSYLGQVPYEQYF	TGTGCCAGCAGTTACCTGGGACAGGTTCCCTACGAGCAGTACTTC
15	TRBV6-1	TRBJ1-3	.	TRBD1	CASSATGARSNTIYF	TGTGCCAGCAGTGCCACAGGGGCACGGAGCAACACCATATATTTT
16	TRBV2	TRBJ2-6	.	.	CASSPRPGTGANVLTF	TGTGCCAGCAGTCCGCGTCCCGGGACAGGGGCCAACGTCCTGACTTTC
21	TRBV30	TRBJ2-1	.	TRBD2	CAWSVPLTGYGTSGRNNEQFF	TGTGCCTGGAGTGTACCATTGACAGGCTACGGGACTAGCGGGAGAAACAATGAGCAGTTCTTC
18	TRBV28	TRBJ2-3	.	TRBD2	CASSGMAGREISTDTQYF	TGTGCCAGCAGTGGGATGGCCGGGAGGGAAATAAGCACAGATACGCAGTATTTT
15	TRBV5-1	TRBJ2-2	.	.	CASSPETGNTGELFF	TGCGCCAGCAGCCCGGAGACAGGCAACACCGGGGAGCTGTTTTTT
18	TRBV27	TRBJ1-5	.	TRBD1	CASSRHPLQGGQGQPQHF	TGTGCCAGCAGTCGACACCCCCTTCAGGGGGGTCAAGGACAGCCCCAGCATTTT
14	TRBV4-2	TRBJ1-2	.	.	CASSQDLGAYGYTF	TGTGCCAGCAGCCAAGATCTGGGGGCCTATGGCTACACCTTC
15	TRBV9	TRBJ2-5	.	.	CASSAGGEDQETQYF	TGTGCCAGCAGCGCGGGGGGCGAAGACCAAGAGACCCAGTACTTC
16	TRBV5-1	TRBJ1-2	.	.	CASSLAGTLDFYGYTF	TGCGCCAGCAGCTTGGCCGGGACTTTGGATTTCTATGGCTACACCTTC
15	TRBV9	TRBJ2-3	.	.	CASSVGRQGTDTQYF	TGTGCCAGCAGCGTAGGACGACAGGGCACAGATACGCAGTATTTT
19	TRBV4-3	TRBJ1-4	.	.	CASSQERSPAGEGVEKLFF	TGCGCCAGCAGCCAAGAAAGATCCCCGGCGGGGGAGGGCGTTGAAAAACTGTTTTTT
16	TRBV2	TRBJ2-5	few	TRBD1	CASSEAGTGLVETQYF	TGTGCCAGCAGTGAAGCGGGGACAGGCTTGGTAGAGACCCAGTACTTC
17	TRBV7-6	TRBJ1-2	few	TRBD1	CASSARTGEGIPGGYTF	TGTGCCAGCAGCGCAAGGACAGGGGAAGGCATTCCGGGTGGCTACACCTTC
13	TRBV11-2	TRBJ2-7	.	.	CASSNGTRYEQYF	TGTGCCAGCAGCAATGGGACTCGCTACGAGCAGTACTTC
14	TRBV11-3	TRBJ2-5	.	.	CASSLVQSGETQYF	TGTGCCAGCAGCTTGGTACAATCGGGGGAGACCCAGTACTTC
16	TRBV7-8	TRBJ2-5	.	TRBD1	CASSSGGTGDRETQYF	TGTGCCAGCAGCTCAGGGGGGACAGGGGACCGAGAGACCCAGTACTTC
14	TRBV10-3	TRBJ1-5	.	.	CAISEQGPDQPQHF	TGTGCCATCAGTGAACAGGGACCTGATCAGCCCCAGCATTTT
17	TRBV21-1	TRBJ1-5	.	.	CASSKEPGTGANQPQHF	TGTGCCAGCAGCAAAGAGCCGGGGACAGGGGCCAATCAGCCCCAGCATTTT
17	TRBV27	TRBJ2-3	.	.	CASSPTVAEKSTDTQYF	TGTGCCAGCAGTCCCACCGTAGCGGAAAAAAGCACAGATACGCAGTATTTT
15	TRBV4-1	TRBJ2-7	.	.	CASSQSTGSSYEQYF	TGCGCCAGCAGCCAGTCGACAGGTTCTTCCTACGAGCAGTACTTC
15	TRBV11-3	TRBJ2-4	.	.	CASSYGDLGKNIQYF	TGTGCCAGCAGCTACGGGGATCTGGGGAAAAACATTCAGTACTTC
14	TRBV28	TRBJ2-7	.	TRBD1	CASSLRTGGYEQYF	TGTGCCAGCAGTTTACGGACAGGGGGCTACGAGCAGTACTTC
15	TRBV27	TRBJ2-3	.	.	CASSFGQGSTDTQYF	TGTGCCAGCAGTTTTGGGCAGGGGAGCACAGATACGCAGTATTTT
14	TRBV7-9	TRBJ2-3	.	TRBD2	CASSSQLASDTQYF	TGTGCCAGCAGCTCCCAACTAGCGTCAGATACGCAGTATTTT